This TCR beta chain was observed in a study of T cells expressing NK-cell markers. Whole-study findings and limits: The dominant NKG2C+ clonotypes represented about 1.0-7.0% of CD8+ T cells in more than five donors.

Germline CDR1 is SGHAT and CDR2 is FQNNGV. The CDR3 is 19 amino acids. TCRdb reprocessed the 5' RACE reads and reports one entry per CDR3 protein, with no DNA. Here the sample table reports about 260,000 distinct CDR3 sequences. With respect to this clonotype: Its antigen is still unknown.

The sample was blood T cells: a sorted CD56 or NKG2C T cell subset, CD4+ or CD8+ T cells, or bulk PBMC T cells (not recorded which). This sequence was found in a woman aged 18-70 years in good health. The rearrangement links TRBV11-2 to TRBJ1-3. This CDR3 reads CASSPRVQQRTNSGNTIYF.